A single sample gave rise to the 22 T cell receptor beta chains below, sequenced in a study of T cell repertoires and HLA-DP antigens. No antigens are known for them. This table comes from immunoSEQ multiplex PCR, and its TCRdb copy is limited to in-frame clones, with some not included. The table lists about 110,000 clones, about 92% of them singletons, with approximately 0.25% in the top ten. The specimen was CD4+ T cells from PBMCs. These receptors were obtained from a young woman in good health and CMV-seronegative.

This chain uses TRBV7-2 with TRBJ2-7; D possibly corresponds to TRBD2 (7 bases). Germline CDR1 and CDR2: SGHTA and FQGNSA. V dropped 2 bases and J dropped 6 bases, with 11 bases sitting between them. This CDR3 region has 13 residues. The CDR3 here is CASSLWEGGEQYV. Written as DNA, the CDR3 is TGTGCCAGCAGCTTATGGGAGGGGGGCGAGCAGTACGTC.

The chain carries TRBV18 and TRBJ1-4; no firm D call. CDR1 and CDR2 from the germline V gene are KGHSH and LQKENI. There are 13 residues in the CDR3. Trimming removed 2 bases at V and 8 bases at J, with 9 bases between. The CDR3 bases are TGTGCCAGCTCACCAAAAGCCGAGGAAAAACTGTTTTTT. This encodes CASSPKAEEKLFF.

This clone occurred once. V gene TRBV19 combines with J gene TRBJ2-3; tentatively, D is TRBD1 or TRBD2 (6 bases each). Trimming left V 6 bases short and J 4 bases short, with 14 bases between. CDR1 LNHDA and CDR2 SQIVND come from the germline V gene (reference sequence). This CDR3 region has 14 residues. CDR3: CASRPLGGSDTQYF. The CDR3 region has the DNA TGTGCCAGTAGACCCCTGGGGGGCTCAGATACGCAGTATTTT.

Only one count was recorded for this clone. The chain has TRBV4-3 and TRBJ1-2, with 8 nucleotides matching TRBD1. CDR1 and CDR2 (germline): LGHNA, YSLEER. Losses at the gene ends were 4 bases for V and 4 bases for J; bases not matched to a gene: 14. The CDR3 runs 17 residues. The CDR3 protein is CASSPEMKTGALYGYTF. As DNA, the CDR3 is TGCGCCAGCAGCCCCGAAATGAAGACAGGGGCCCTCTATGGCTACACCTTC.

CDR3 sequence (DNA): TGCGCCAGCAGCCAACCCAACGGGGAGGGGCAGCAAGAGACCCAGTACTTC. Translating gives CASSQPNGEGQQETQYF. The chain links TRBV4-1 to TRBJ2-5, with 7 positions matching TRBD2. CDR1 and CDR2 (germline): MGHRA, YSYEKL. This CDR3 is built from 17 residues. Trimming removed 2 bases from V and 2 bases from J; junction bases left unmatched: 11.

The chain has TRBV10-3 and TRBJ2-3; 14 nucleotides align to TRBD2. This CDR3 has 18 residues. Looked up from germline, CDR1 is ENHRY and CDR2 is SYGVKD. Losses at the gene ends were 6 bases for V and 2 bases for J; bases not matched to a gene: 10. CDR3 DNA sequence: TGTGCCATCAGACCGGGACTAGCGGGAGCAAATGACACAGATACGCAGTATTTT. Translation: CAIRPGLAGANDTDTQYF.

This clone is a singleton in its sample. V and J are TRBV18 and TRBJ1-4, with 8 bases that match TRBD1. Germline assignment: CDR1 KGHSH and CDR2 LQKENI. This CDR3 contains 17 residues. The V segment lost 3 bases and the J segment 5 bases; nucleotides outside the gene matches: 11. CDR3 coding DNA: TGTGCCAGCTCACCGGTCCCCCCAGGGGGCTCAAATGAAAAACTGTTTTTT. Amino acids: CASSPVPPGGSNEKLFF.

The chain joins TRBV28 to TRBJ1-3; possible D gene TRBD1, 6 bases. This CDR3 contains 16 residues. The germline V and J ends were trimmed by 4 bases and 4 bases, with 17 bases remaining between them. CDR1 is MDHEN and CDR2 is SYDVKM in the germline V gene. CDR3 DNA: TGTGCCAGCAGTTCCTCAGGGGTACCTTTCGGAAACACCATATATTTT. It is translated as CASSSSGVPFGNTIYF.

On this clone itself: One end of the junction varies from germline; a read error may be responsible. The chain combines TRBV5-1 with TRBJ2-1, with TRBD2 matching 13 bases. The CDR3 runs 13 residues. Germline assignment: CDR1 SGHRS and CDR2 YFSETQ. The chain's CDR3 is CASSGGTSGTLVF. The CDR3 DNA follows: TGCGCCAGCAGTGGTGGGACTAGCGGGACTTTGGTCTTC.

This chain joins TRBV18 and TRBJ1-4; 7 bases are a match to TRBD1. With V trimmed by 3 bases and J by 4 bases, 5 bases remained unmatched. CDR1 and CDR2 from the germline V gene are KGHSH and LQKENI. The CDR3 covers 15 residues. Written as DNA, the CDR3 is TGTGCCAGCTCACCCGGACAGGTGCTTAATGAAAAACTGTTTTTT. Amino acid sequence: CASSPGQVLNEKLFF.

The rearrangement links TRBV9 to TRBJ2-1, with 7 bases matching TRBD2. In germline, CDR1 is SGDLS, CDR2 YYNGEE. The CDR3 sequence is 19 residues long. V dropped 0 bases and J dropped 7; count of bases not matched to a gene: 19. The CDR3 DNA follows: TGTGCCAGCAGCGTAGCCGGCCCGGGGGGAAGACAACCTGGGAATGAGCAGTTCTTC. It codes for CASSVAGPGGRQPGNEQFF.

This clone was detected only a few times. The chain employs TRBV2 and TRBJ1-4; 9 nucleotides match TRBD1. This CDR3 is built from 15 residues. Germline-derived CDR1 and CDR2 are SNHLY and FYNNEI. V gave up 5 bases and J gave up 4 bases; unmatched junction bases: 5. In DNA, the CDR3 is TGTGCCAGCAGTTACGGACAGGGGAATAATGAAAAACTGTTTTTT. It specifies CASSYGQGNNEKLFF. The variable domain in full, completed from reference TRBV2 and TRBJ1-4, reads EPEVTQTPSHQVTQMGQEVILRCVPISNHLYFYWYRQILGQKVEFLVSFYNNEISEKSEIFDDQFSVERPDGSNFTLKIRSTKLEDSAMYFCASSYGQGNNEKLFFGSGTQLSVL.

The CDR3 reads CASSFTRGGGSQPQHF. The CDR3 nucleotides read TGTGCCAGCAGTTTTACTAGAGGGGGAGGCAGTCAGCCCCAGCATTTT. The J gene is TRBJ1-5, the V gene TRBV28; possibly TRBD1 for D (6 bases). In germline, CDR1 is MDHEN, CDR2 SYDVKM. The V and J ends lost 3 bases and 6 bases respectively, with 18 bases between them. This CDR3 has 16 amino acids. Looking up the rest from reference TRBV28 and TRBJ1-5 gives the full variable domain: DVKVTQSSRYLVKRTGEKVFLECVQDMDHENMFWYRQDPGLGLRLIYFSYDVKMKEKGDIPEGYSVSREKKERFSLILESASTNQTSMYLCASSFTRGGGSQPQHFGDGTRLSIL.

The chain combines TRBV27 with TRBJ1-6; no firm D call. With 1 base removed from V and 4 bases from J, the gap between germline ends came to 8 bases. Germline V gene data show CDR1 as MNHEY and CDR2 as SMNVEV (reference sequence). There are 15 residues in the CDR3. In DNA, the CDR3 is TGTGCCAGCAGTTTATGGGGAAAATATAATTCACCCCTCCACTTT. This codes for CASSLWGKYNSPLHF.

The CDR3 loop is CASSEKILAGLYEQYF. CDR3 sequence (DNA): TGTGCCAGCAGTGAAAAGATCCTAGCGGGATTGTACGAGCAGTACTTC. This chain joins TRBV6-1 and TRBJ2-7, with TRBD2 matching over 9 bases. With 2 bases clipped from V and 4 bases from J, the junction kept 9 bases outside the gene matches. CDR3 length: 16 amino acids. The germline CDR1 and CDR2 sequences are MNHNS and SASEGT.

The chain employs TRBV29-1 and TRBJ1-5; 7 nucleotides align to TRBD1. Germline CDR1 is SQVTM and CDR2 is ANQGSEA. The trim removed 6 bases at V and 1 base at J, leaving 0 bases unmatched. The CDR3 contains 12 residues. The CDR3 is CSVGQSNQPQHF. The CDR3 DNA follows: TGCAGCGTGGGACAGAGCAATCAGCCCCAGCATTTT.

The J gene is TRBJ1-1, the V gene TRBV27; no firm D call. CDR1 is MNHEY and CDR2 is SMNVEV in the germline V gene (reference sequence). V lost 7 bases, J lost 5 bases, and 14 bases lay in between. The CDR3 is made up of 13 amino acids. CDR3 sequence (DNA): TGTGCCAGCACCCCGAACTCGGGGACTGAAGCTTTCTTT. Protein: CASTPNSGTEAFF.

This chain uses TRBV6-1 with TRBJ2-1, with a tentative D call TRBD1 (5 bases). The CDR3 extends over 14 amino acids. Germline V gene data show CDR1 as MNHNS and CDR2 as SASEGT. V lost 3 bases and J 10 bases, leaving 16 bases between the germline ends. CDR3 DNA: TGTGCCAGCAGTGAGGGTGGGGCCCGCAGGGAGCAGTTCTTC. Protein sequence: CASSEGGARREQFF.

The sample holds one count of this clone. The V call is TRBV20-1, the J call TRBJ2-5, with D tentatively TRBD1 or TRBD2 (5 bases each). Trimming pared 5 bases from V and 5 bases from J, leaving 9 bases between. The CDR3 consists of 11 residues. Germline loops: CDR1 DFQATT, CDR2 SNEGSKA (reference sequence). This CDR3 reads CSAQRGETQYF. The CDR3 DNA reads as TGCAGTGCTCAGAGGGGCGAGACCCAGTACTTC.

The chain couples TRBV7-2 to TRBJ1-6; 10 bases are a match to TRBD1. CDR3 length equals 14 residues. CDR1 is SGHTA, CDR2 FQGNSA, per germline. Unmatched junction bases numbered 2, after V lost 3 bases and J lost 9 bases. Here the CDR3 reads CASSLTGGGSPLHF. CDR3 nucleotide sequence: TGTGCCAGCAGCTTGACAGGGGGCGGTTCACCCCTCCACTTT.

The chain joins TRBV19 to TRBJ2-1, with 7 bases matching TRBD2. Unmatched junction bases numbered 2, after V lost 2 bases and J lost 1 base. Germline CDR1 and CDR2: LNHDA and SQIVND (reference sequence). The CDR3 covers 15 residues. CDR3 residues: CASSIWTSSYNEQFF. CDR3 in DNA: TGTGCCAGTAGTATATGGACTAGTTCCTACAATGAGCAGTTCTTC.

CDR3 in DNA: TGTGCCAGCAGCTTAGCGGTAGGAACTAGCAATCAGCCCCAGCATTTT. Translating gives CASSLAVGTSNQPQHF. The chain links TRBV7-9 to TRBJ1-5, with D unresolved. This CDR3 comprises 16 residues. V was clipped by 0 bases and J by 0 bases, with 9 bases between them. The germline gives CDR1 SEHNR, CDR2 FQNEAQ (reference sequence).